These T cell receptor beta chains were read from a single sample in a study of regulatory and conventional T cells in RAG deficiency. Only in-frame clones appear in the TCRdb table, and some are missing; sequencing was by immunoSEQ multiplex PCR. The sample has around 7,000 clones, 90% to 95% seen once; the top ten hold roughly 1.4%. This same sample was also part of a study on regulatory T cells.

Sequenced material: CD127- CD25+ CD4+ Tregs sorted from blood. All receptors come from a human donor in good health. Both conserved end residues are part of each CDR3. D genes are given only for firm matches. A clone size is listed for some rows: how often the clone was seen (once, few, many), or a class if it is expanded.

J | D | size | V | DNA | CDR3
TRBJ2-5 | NA | NA | TRBV4-1 | TGCGCCAGCAGCCAGGGTTTCGGGGAGACCCAGTACTTC | CASSQGFGETQYF
TRBJ1-2 | TRBD1 | NA | TRBV6-5 | TGTGCCAGCAGGCCCCTCCGAGACAGGGGTCATGGCTACACCTTC | CASRPLRDRGHGYTF
TRBJ2-1 | TRBD2 | NA | TRBV15 | TGTGCCACCAGCAGAACCCTGAGTGGCGGCGGGGGGGTGTATGAGCAGTTCTTC | CATSRTLSGGGGVYEQFF
TRBJ1-5 | TRBD1 | once | TRBV5-1 | TGCGCCAGCAGCTTGGGGGACAGTAGCAATCAGCCCCAGCATTTT | CASSLGDSSNQPQHF
TRBJ2-2 | NA | NA | TRBV6-6 | TGTGCCAGCAGTTACGGTAGCGGAAACACCGGGGAGCTGTTTTTT | CASSYGSGNTGELFF
TRBJ2-1 | TRBD2 | NA | TRBV29-1 | TGCAGCGGCCAGGGACTAGCGGGAAAAAATGAGCAGTTCTTC | CSGQGLAGKNEQFF
TRBJ2-7 | NA | NA | TRBV4-1 | TGCGCCAGCAGCCAAGATTTGGGTAGGCAGGGCAGGTACGAGCAGTACTTC | CASSQDLGRQGRYEQYF
TRBJ2-5 | TRBD2 | NA | TRBV7-2 | TGTGCCAGCAGCCCCCAACTAGCGGGGGGCGGGGAGACCCAGTACTTC | CASSPQLAGGGETQYF
TRBJ2-1 | NA | once | TRBV4-2 | TGTGCCAGCAGCCAGGGGGACAGCTCCCGGGGGGGGCAGTTCTTC | CASSQGDSSRGGQFF
TRBJ1-1 | NA | few | TRBV6-5 | TGTGCCAGCAGTTACTCGATCGTCCTAGACACTGAAGCTTTCTTT | CASSYSIVLDTEAFF
TRBJ2-4 | NA | NA | TRBV18 | TGTGCCAGCTCACCAAGACAGGAGACCGCCAAAAACATTCAGTACTTC | CASSPRQETAKNIQYF
TRBJ2-5 | NA | NA | TRBV6-1 | TGTGCCAGCAGTGAAGAGTCGGGCCAGTACTTC | CASSEESGQYF
TRBJ1-1 | NA | NA | TRBV9 | TGTGCCAGCAGCGTAGGAGGAGGGGACACTGAAGCTTTCTTT | CASSVGGGDTEAFF
TRBJ2-3 | TRBD2 | NA | TRBV5-4 | TGTGCCAGCAGCCAAGGGACTAGCGGGGGACGTCGCACAGATACGCAGTATTTT | CASSQGTSGGRRTDTQYF
TRBJ1-1 | TRBD1 | NA | TRBV6-5 | TGTGCCAGCAGTTACTCGACCGGGACAGGGAAGCCTTTCTTT | CASSYSTGTGKPFF
TRBJ1-2 | NA | NA | TRBV5-1 | TGCGCCAGCAGCTCATCCGGTATATATGGCTACACCTTC | CASSSSGIYGYTF
TRBJ1-3 | NA | NA | TRBV7-2 | TGTGCCAGCAGGCGGAGGGCCTCTGGAAACACCATATATTTT | CASRRRASGNTIYF
TRBJ1-5 | NA | NA | TRBV7-2 | TGTGCCAGCAGCTTAGAACAGGGACGGAATCAGCCCCAGCATTTT | CASSLEQGRNQPQHF
TRBJ1-2 | TRBD1 | NA | TRBV7-2 | TGTGCCAGCAGCCGAGGACAGGGGTATGGCTACACCTTC | CASSRGQGYGYTF
TRBJ1-3 | NA | NA | TRBV5-1 | TGCGCCAGCAGCTCGGGGGAAACTGGAAACACCATATATTTT | CASSSGETGNTIYF
TRBJ1-2 | TRBD1 | NA | TRBV19 | TGTGCCAGTAGGGGGACAGTGAACTATGGCTACACCTTC | CASRGTVNYGYTF
TRBJ1-1 | NA | NA | TRBV5-6 | TGTGCCAGCAGCTTCCTGGGGGGATTGAACACTGAAGCTTTCTTT | CASSFLGGLNTEAFF
TRBJ1-3 | NA | NA | TRBV18 | TGTGCCAGCTCACCCCACCGGGGGGGGGCCAGAAACACCATATATTTT | CASSPHRGGARNTIYF
TRBJ1-1 | NA | NA | TRBV10-1 | TGCGCCAGCAGTGATAGCCAGGGGCGAGCTTTCTTT | CASSDSQGRAFF
TRBJ1-5 | NA | NA | TRBV29-1 | TGCAGCGTTCAAGGGGCCAATCAGCCCCAGCATTTT | CSVQGANQPQHF
TRBJ1-3 | NA | once | TRBV5-5 | TGTGCCAGCAGCCAAGCGGCGGGAGGAAACACCATATATTTT | CASSQAAGGNTIYF
TRBJ2-5 | TRBD2 | NA | TRBV6-1 | TGTGCCAGCAGTGAAAGGCTAGCGGGGGGGCCGGGCGAGACCCAGTACTTC | CASSERLAGGPGETQYF
TRBJ1-5 | NA | NA | TRBV2 | TGTGCCAGCAGTGCAGGGTTCCAGCCCCAGCATTTT | CASSAGFQPQHF
TRBJ1-3 | NA | NA | TRBV23-1 | TGCGCCAGCAGTCAATCAACGAAGAGCTCTGGAAACACCATATATTTT | CASSQSTKSSGNTIYF
TRBJ1-2 | TRBD1 | NA | TRBV13 | TGTGCCAGCAGCTTAGGCCGGGGACGGGTTCTTAGCTCGGACAGGGGGCAGGCTAACTATGGCTACACCTTC | CASSLGRGRVLSSDRGQANYGYTF
TRBJ1-2 | TRBD1 | NA | TRBV5-6 | TGTGCCAGCAGCTTGAGGACAGGCTATGGCTACACCTTC | CASSLRTGYGYTF
TRBJ2-7 | NA | NA | TRBV6-5 | TGTGCCAGCAGTTACTCGAGGACAACCTACGAGCAGTACTTC | CASSYSRTTYEQYF
TRBJ1-5 | NA | NA | TRBV15 | TGTGCCACCAGCAGAGATTGGGGCACAAACCAGCCCCAGCATTTT | CATSRDWGTNQPQHF
TRBJ2-4 | TRBD2 | NA | TRBV4-2 | TGTGCCAGCAGCCAAGATTCCGGGACTAGCGGAGCCAAAAACATTCAGTACTTC | CASSQDSGTSGAKNIQYF
TRBJ2-5 | NA | NA | TRBV30 | TGTGCCTGGAGGCGGTACCAAGAGACCCAGTACTTC | CAWRRYQETQYF
TRBJ1-2 | NA | NA | TRBV9 | TGTGCCAGCAGCCCAGGGAACGAGAGAGATGGCTACACCTTC | CASSPGNERDGYTF
TRBJ1-1 | TRBD1 | NA | TRBV6-5 | TGTGCCAGCAGTTTATATGGACAGGGTGAAGCTTTCTTT | CASSLYGQGEAFF
TRBJ2-1 | TRBD1 | NA | TRBV2 | TGTGCCAGCACTGGGGACAGGGGGAGTCATGAGCAGTTCTTC | CASTGDRGSHEQFF
TRBJ1-2 | NA | NA | TRBV7-2 | TGTGCCAGCAGCTTAGCGGAGGACGTCGGCTACACCTTC | CASSLAEDVGYTF
TRBJ1-2 | TRBD1 | NA | TRBV19 | TGTGCCAGTAGTATAGGAGGACAGGGTACCTATGGCTACACCTTC | CASSIGGQGTYGYTF
TRBJ2-2 | NA | NA | TRBV5-5 | TGTGCCAGCAGCTTGGGACATTACGAGAACACCGGGGAGCTGTTTTTT | CASSLGHYENTGELFF